A single sample gave rise to the 17 T cell receptor beta chains below, sequenced in a study of identical twins. TCRdb recomputed calls from the 5' RACE reads with MiXCR, one row per CDR3 protein. This table holds about 530,000 distinct CDR3 sequences, 12% to 15% found once. The same specimen was also included in a second study, on yellow fever vaccine responses in identical twins.

The specimen sequenced was CD4+ T cells sorted from blood. Source of these receptors: a woman younger than 30 in good health.

Only a few counts were recorded for this clonotype. This chain uses TRBV24-1 with TRBJ2-2; 11 bases agree with TRBD1. V gave up 8 bases and J gave up 4 bases; unmatched junction bases: 2. CDR3 size: 14 residues. Per germline, CDR1 KGHDR and CDR2 SFDVKD. This chain's CDR3 is CATIGTGGTGELFF. The CDR3, as DNA: TGTGCCACCATCGGGACAGGGGGCACCGGGGAGCTGTTTTTT.

This clonotype was observed a few times. The gene calls are TRBV2 and TRBJ1-3; D might be TRBD1 (6 bases). Germline values: CDR1 SNHLY, CDR2 FYNNEI. V dropped 3 bases and J dropped 4 bases, with 10 bases sitting between them. There are 14 residues in the CDR3. The CDR3 DNA is TGTGCCAGCAGTGACGGGGGCTCAGGAAACACCATATATTTT. Amino acids: CASSDGGSGNTIYF. The whole variable domain, remainder taken from reference TRBV2 and TRBJ1-3, is EPEVTQTPSHQVTQMGQEVILRCVPISNHLYFYWYRQILGQKVEFLVSFYNNEISEKSEIFDDQFSVERPDGSNFTLKIRSTKLEDSAMYFCASSDGGSGNTIYFGEGSWLTVV.

This clonotype occurred many times. This CDR3 is CSVQTGGSYNEQFF. The CDR3 region has the DNA TGCAGCGTCCAGACAGGGGGCTCCTACAATGAGCAGTTCTTC. V is TRBV29-1 and J is TRBJ2-1, with 9 bases that match TRBD1. J gave up 0 bases and V 6 bases, and 3 bases lay outside the gene matches. The CDR3 extends over 14 amino acids. Germline V lookup: CDR1 SQVTM, CDR2 ANQGSEA.

In this sample, this clonotype turned up a few times. This chain uses TRBV6-5 with TRBJ2-2; 10 bases agree with TRBD2. V was clipped by 1 base and J by 2 bases; unmatched bases: 7. The CDR3 is made up of 18 amino acids. Germline V gene lookup returns CDR1 MNHEY and CDR2 SVGAGI. The CDR3 bases are TGTGCCAGCAGTTACTTCCGGACTAGCGGTGAAAACACCGGGGAGCTGTTTTTT. Its protein is CASSYFRTSGENTGELFF.

Many counts were recorded for this clonotype. V and J are TRBV12-3 or TRBV12-4 and TRBJ2-1; 9 nucleotides match TRBD2. The CDR3 sequence is 16 residues long. With 4 bases clipped from V and 9 bases from J, the junction kept 13 bases outside the gene matches. DNA for the CDR3: TGTGCCAGCAGTTCTCGTGTAGCGGGAGATTCGGGTGAGCAGTTCTTC. It codes for CASSSRVAGDSGEQFF.

This clonotype was recorded a few times. The CDR3 coding sequence is TGCAGTGCTAGGGTCATGGAGGGGGAGACCCAGTACTTC. Amino acid sequence: CSARVMEGETQYF. J is TRBJ2-5 and V is TRBV20-1, with D possibly TRBD2 on 6 matching bases. The CDR3 is 13 amino acids. Per the germline V gene, CDR1 is DFQATT and CDR2 is SNEGSKA (reference sequence). V shed 3 bases and J shed 5 bases, with 13 bases lying between them.

The V call is TRBV20-1, the J call TRBJ1-1; 8 positions match TRBD1. Unmatched junction bases numbered 4, after V lost 3 bases and J lost 1 base. Germline lookup yields CDR1 DFQATT and CDR2 SNEGSKA (reference sequence). This CDR3 comprises 14 residues. The chain's CDR3 is CSARDRVGNTEAFF. DNA of the CDR3: TGCAGTGCTAGGGACAGGGTAGGGAACACTGAAGCTTTCTTT.

The V gene is TRBV4-1, the J gene TRBJ2-1, with TRBD2 identical over 12 bases. Germline trimming cut 2 bases from V and 8 bases from J; bases unmatched to any gene: 7. The CDR3 covers 16 residues. Germline CDR1 MGHRA, CDR2 YSYEKL. CDR3 in amino acids: CASSQPTSGRLYEQFF. For the CDR3, the DNA is TGCGCCAGCAGCCAACCAACTAGCGGGAGGCTTTATGAGCAGTTCTTC.

This clonotype was seen a handful of times. The chain employs TRBV9 and TRBJ1-1; maybe TRBD1 (5 bases). V lost 1 base, J lost 5 bases, and 9 bases lay in between. Per germline, CDR1 SGDLS and CDR2 YYNGEE. The CDR3 sequence is 13 residues long. The CDR3 here is CASSVSGRTEAFF. Here the CDR3 DNA reads TGTGCCAGCAGCGTATCAGGGAGGACTGAAGCTTTCTTT.

This clonotype was seen more than once but under ten times. The rearrangement uses TRBV3-1 and TRBJ2-3; unclear D gene. The CDR3 contains 15 residues. Germline CDR1 and CDR2: LGHDT and YNNKEL (reference sequence). The germline V and J ends were trimmed by 4 bases and 6 bases, with 17 bases remaining between them. The CDR3 region is CASSPNLGVGDTQYF. The CDR3 DNA follows: TGTGCCAGCAGCCCTAATCTGGGTGTAGGGGATACGCAGTATTTT.

The chain carries TRBV3-1 and TRBJ2-1; 10 bases match TRBD2. V was pared by 7 bases and J by 5 bases, with 11 bases of the junction left unmatched. The CDR3 has 16 residues. The germline gives CDR1 LGHDT, CDR2 YNNKEL (reference sequence). The CDR3 coding sequence is TGTGCCAGCACCCTCATGGGCAGCGGGGGGGACAATGAGCAGTTCTTC. Translated, it gives CASTLMGSGGDNEQFF.

In its sample, this clonotype was seen a few times. The germline gene is not matched at one end of the junction; a read error may be the cause. The chain is built from TRBV20-1 and TRBJ1-2; D gene uncertain. Germline CDR1 DFQATT, CDR2 SNEGSKA (reference sequence). The CDR3 has 17 residues. This CDR3 reads CCARVPQVPIANYGYTF. The CDR3, as DNA: TGCTGTGCTAGAGTTCCCCAGGTACCCATAGCTAACTATGGCTACACCTTC.

Ten or more counts support this clonotype. CDR3 in DNA: TGTGCCATCGGTGGGACTGATCAGCCCCAGCATTTT. Its protein is CAIGGTDQPQHF. This sequence joins TRBV7-9 and TRBJ1-5; possibly TRBD1 for D (5 bases). Germline CDR1 SEHNR, CDR2 FQNEAQ (reference sequence). With 10 bases removed from V and 5 bases from J, the gap between germline ends came to 12 bases. The CDR3 is 12 amino acids.

The gene calls are TRBV12-3 or TRBV12-4 and TRBJ1-2; unclear D gene. The CDR3 sequence is 13 residues long. The V end lost 2 bases, the J end lost 4 bases, and 8 bases lay between the germline ends. CDR3 residues: CASSLQTLYGYTF. In nucleotides, the CDR3 is TGTGCCAGCAGTTTACAGACACTCTATGGCTACACCTTC.

The chain carries TRBV20-1 and TRBJ2-2; D gene uncertain. Looked up from germline, CDR1 is DFQATT and CDR2 is SNEGSKA (reference sequence). The length of the CDR3 is 14 residues. V was clipped by 0 bases and J by 3 bases, with 8 bases between them. CDR3 sequence (DNA): TGCAGTGCTAGAGATACTATCGACACCGGGGAGCTGTTTTTT. Its translation: CSARDTIDTGELFF.

The rearrangement joins TRBV12-3 or TRBV12-4 to TRBJ1-4, with 9 bases that match TRBD1. After removal of 6 bases from V and 7 bases from J, the junction contained 6 bases not matched to a gene. The CDR3 covers 14 residues. The CDR3 region has the DNA TGTGCCAGCAGGTTACAGGGGGCGGGTGAAAAACTGTTTTTT. Its translation is CASRLQGAGEKLFF.

J is TRBJ2-2 and V is TRBV15; D is uncertain. Germline lookup yields CDR1 LNHNV and CDR2 YYDKDF (reference sequence). The CDR3 is 13 residues long. With 1 base removed from V and 6 bases from J, the gap between germline ends came to 6 bases. CDR3: CATSRVGAGELFF. The CDR3, as DNA: TGTGCCACCAGCAGAGTGGGTGCCGGGGAGCTGTTTTTT.